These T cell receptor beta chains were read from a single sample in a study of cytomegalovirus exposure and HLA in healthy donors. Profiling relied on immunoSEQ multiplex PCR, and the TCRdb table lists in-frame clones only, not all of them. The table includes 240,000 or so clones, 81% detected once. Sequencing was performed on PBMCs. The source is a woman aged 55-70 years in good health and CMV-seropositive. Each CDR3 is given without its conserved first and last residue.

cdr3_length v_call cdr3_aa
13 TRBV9 ASSVAASGRYEQY
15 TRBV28 ASSLGGVPSGANVLT
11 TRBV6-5 ASRLDRKETQY
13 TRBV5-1 ASSLDQGNHSPLH
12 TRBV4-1 ASSSRDTLYEQY
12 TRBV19 ASHLAGVGDTQY
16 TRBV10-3 APIGDRYPTSSYNEQF
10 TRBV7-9 ASSSPLGTAI
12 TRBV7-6 ASSYDRTGREQY
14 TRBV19 ATRLAGGPGRDTQY
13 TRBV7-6 ASSRYSGQEYEQY
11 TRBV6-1 ASRAGLVTEAF
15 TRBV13 ASSLADDSTLTDTQY